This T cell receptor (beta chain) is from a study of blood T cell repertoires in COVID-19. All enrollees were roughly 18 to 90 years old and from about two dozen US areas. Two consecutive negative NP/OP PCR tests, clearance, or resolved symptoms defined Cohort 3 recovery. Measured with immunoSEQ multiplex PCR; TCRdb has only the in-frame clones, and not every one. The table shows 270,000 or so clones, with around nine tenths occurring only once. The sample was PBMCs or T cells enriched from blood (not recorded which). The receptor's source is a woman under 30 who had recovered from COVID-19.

The CDR3 reads CASRPPVNTEAFF. DNA for the CDR3: TGTGCAAGTCGCCCTCCGGTGAACACTGAAGCTTTCTTT. The gene calls are TRBV12-2 and TRBJ1-1. TRBV12-2 is annotated as a pseudogene. The CDR3 is made up of 13 amino acids.